This T cell receptor beta chain was observed in a study of cytomegalovirus exposure and HLA in healthy donors. Study results and caveats: The study had only CMV serostatus as immune exposure information. An assumption of roughly uniform sequencing depth across donors underlay the presence/absence analyses. One variant, a missense change in DCLRE1C, was linked in a later analysis to TCR beta V- and J-gene trimming.

CDR3 length: 15 residues. Per germline, CDR1 SGHRS and CDR2 YFSETQ. With 4 bases clipped from V and 7 bases from J, the junction kept 8 bases outside the gene matches. Worth noting for this clone: Its antigen is undetermined.

Amplification used 60 Vbeta primers and 13 Jbeta primers. Here immunoSEQ multiplex PCR was the method, and the copy in TCRdb shows in-frame clones only, minus some. The repertoire holds under 200,000 clones, with roughly 83% as singletons. The rearrangement joins TRBV5-1 to TRBJ1-6; 7 nucleotides align to TRBD1. Material: PBMCs. The sequence derives from a male donor in good health and CMV-seropositive. CDR3 amino acids: CASSEETGTNSPLHF. In nucleotides, the CDR3 is TGCGCCAGCAGCGAGGAGACAGGGACCAATTCACCCCTCCACTTT. The complete variable domain, with remaining parts taken from reference TRBV5-1 and TRBJ1-6, reads KAGVTQTPRYLIKTRGQQVTLSCSPISGHRSVSWYQQTPGQGLQFLFEYFSETQRNKGNFPGRFSGRQFSNSRSEMNVSTLELGDSALYLCASSEETGTNSPLHFGNGTRLTVT.